This TCR beta chain was sequenced during a study of shared clonotypes between healthy human individuals. Here immunoSEQ multiplex PCR was the method, and the copy in TCRdb shows in-frame clones only, minus some. This table holds more than 1.2 million clones, about 98.5% found once. Sequenced material: naive CD4+ T cells sorted from blood. Subset reported: CD45RA+ positively selected. This TCR derives from a man aged 25 to 40 in good health.

DNA for the CDR3: TGTGCCAGCAGCTTATACCTCGGGGAGCTGTTTTTT. Protein sequence: CASSLYLGELFF. The chain has TRBV7-9 and TRBJ2-2; D is unclear. This CDR3 region has 12 residues. With 2 bases removed from V and 7 bases from J, the gap between germline ends came to 5 bases. Per germline, CDR1 SEHNR and CDR2 FQNEAQ (reference sequence).